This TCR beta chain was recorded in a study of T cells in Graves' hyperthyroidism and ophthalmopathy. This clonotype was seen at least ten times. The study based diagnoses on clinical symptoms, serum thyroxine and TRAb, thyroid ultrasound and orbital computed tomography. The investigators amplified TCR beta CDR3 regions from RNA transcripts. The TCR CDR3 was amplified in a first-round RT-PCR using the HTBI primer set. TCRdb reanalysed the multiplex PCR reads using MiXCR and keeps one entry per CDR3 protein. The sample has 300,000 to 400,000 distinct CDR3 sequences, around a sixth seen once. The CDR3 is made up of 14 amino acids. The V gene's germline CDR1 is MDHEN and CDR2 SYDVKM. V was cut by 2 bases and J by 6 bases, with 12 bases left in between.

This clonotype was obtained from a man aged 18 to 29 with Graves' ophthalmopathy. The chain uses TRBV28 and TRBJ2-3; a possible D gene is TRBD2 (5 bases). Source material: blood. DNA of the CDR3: TGTGCCAGCAGTTTAACCGGGATTGGGGATACGCAGTATTTT. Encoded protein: CASSLTGIGDTQYF.